The 25 T cell receptor beta chains below come from one sample, sequenced in a study of response to subunit inactivated influenza vaccine. TCRdb redid the calling of the RT-PCR reads with MiXCR, one entry per CDR3 protein. The table has hundreds of thousands of distinct CDR3 sequences, about 14% seen once. Material: PBMCs from blood, obtained around 14 days before vaccination. All receptors come from a man in his fifties who received an inactivated influenza vaccine.

The CDR3 region is CASSHPTGTQYF. CDR3 nucleotide sequence: TGCGCCAGCAGCCACCCCACGGGGACCCAGTACTTC. The rearrangement joins TRBV4-1 to TRBJ2-5; no firm D call. The CDR3 spans 12 residues. CDR1 and CDR2 (germline): MGHRA, YSYEKL. The V end lost 3 bases, the J end lost 7 bases, and 9 bases lay between the germline ends.

The CDR3 region is CASSNAGTTNEKLFF. The DNA for the CDR3 is TGTGCCAGTAGTAACGCCGGGACGACTAATGAAAAACTGTTTTTT. J is TRBJ1-4 and V is TRBV19; D might be TRBD1 (5 bases). With 4 bases removed from V and 2 bases from J, the gap between germline ends came to 11 bases. This CDR3 has 15 residues. Per germline, CDR1 LNHDA and CDR2 SQIVND (reference sequence). Complete variable domain (other parts from reference TRBV19 and TRBJ1-4): DGGITQSPKYLFRKEGQNVTLSCEQNLNHDAMYWYRQDPGQGLRLIYYSQIVNDFQKGDIAEGYSVSREKKESFPLTVTSAQKNPTAFYLCASSNAGTTNEKLFFGSGTQLSVL.

The genes are TRBV4-3 and TRBJ2-1; D uncertain. In germline, CDR1 is LGHNA, CDR2 YSLEER. The CDR3 length is 14 residues. Trimming cost V 1 base and J 7 bases, with 11 bases left between them. CDR3 amino acids: CASSQVLDLNEQFF. CDR3 DNA: TGCGCCAGCAGCCAAGTCCTAGATTTGAATGAGCAGTTCTTC.

CDR3 in DNA: TGTGCCAGCAGTTCCCCAACAGCGGGGGTTGAGCAGTTCTTC. Translated, it gives CASSSPTAGVEQFF. V usage is TRBV12-3 or TRBV12-4 and J usage is TRBJ2-1, with TRBD2 matching over 8 bases. The CDR3 has 14 residues. After removal of 4 bases from V and 9 bases from J, the junction contained 8 bases not matched to a gene.

This chain links TRBV9 with TRBJ2-6; perhaps D is TRBD1 or TRBD2 (8 bases each). V was clipped by 6 bases and J by 2 bases, with 27 bases between them. Germline V gives CDR1 SGDLS, CDR2 YYNGEE. The CDR3 runs to 20 residues. The CDR3 DNA follows: TGTGCCAGCACGGGGGGGATGGACAGGGTTAAATCGACTGGGGCCAACGTCCTGACTTTC. This gives the protein CASTGGMDRVKSTGANVLTF. Based on the CDR3 plus reference TRBV9 and TRBJ2-6, the full variable domain is DSGVTQTPKHLITATGQRVTLRCSPRSGDLSVYWYQQSLDQGLQFLIQYYNGEERAKGNILERFSAQQFPDLHSELNLSSLELGDSALYFCASTGGMDRVKSTGANVLTFGAGSRLTVL.

This clonotype has only a few counts. The CDR3 DNA sequence: TGTGCCAGCAGTTACTCCGGGAGGGGCTGGGAGACCCAGTACTTC. It is translated as CASSYSGRGWETQYF. The chain joins TRBV6-5 to TRBJ2-5; 8 positions agree with TRBD2. The CDR3 is 15 residues long. From germline, CDR1 is MNHEY and CDR2 SVGAGI. The J segment lost 5 bases and the V segment lost 0 bases, leaving 5 bases of the junction unmatched.

The sample holds a few counts of this clonotype. The chain employs TRBV6-2 or TRBV6-3 and TRBJ2-7; 10 bases fit TRBD1. The junction had 13 bases not matched to a gene; V was cut back by 6 bases and J by 2 bases. The CDR3 spans 17 residues. Germline V gene lookup returns CDR1 MNHEY and CDR2 SVGEGT. In DNA, the CDR3 is TGTGCCAGCAGCCCAAACCCCGCCGGGACAGGGGCCTACGAGCAGTACTTC. It yields the protein CASSPNPAGTGAYEQYF.

This clonotype was seen more than once but under ten times. The chain is built from TRBV20-1 and TRBJ1-5, with TRBD1 matching 7 bases. Germline V CDR1 and CDR2: DFQATT, SNEGSKA (reference sequence). V shed 3 bases and J 1 base; nucleotides not matched to a gene: 9. This CDR3 has 16 amino acids. The DNA of the CDR3 is TGCAGTGCTAGTGCGACAGGGAGAATGAGCAATCAGCCCCAGCATTTT. This translates into CSASATGRMSNQPQHF.

This clonotype was recorded a few times. The rearrangement uses TRBV25-1 and TRBJ2-1, with TRBD2 identical over 9 bases. J lost 7 bases, V lost 6 bases, and 4 bases had no gene match. Germline CDR1 and CDR2: MGHDK and SYGVNS. This CDR3 has 13 residues. In nucleotides, the CDR3 is TGTGCCAGCAGGCAGACTAGCGGAAATGAGCAGTTCTTC. It yields the protein CASRQTSGNEQFF. The variable domain in full, with the rest retrieved from reference TRBV25-1 and TRBJ2-1, is EADIYQTPRYLVIGTGKKITLECSQTMGHDKMYWYQQDPGMELHLIHYSYGVNSTEKGDLSSESTVSRIRTEHFPLTLESARPSHTSQYLCASRQTSGNEQFFGPGTRLTVL.

The J gene is TRBJ2-1, the V gene TRBV6-1; 8 bases fit TRBD1. This CDR3 contains 14 residues. Germline V gene sequence: CDR1 MNHNS, CDR2 SASEGT. The V segment lost 7 bases and the J segment 3 bases; nucleotides outside the gene matches: 5. The CDR3 sequence: CASTRTGNYNEQFF. CDR3 sequence (DNA): TGTGCCAGCACCCGGACAGGGAACTACAATGAGCAGTTCTTC.

This chain links TRBV3-1 with TRBJ2-3, with 7 bases aligning to TRBD2. Trimming removed 6 bases from V and 4 bases from J; junction bases left unmatched: 13. This CDR3 region has 16 residues. Per the germline V gene, CDR1 is LGHDT and CDR2 is YNNKEL (reference sequence). This CDR3 is CASSLGLTRGPDTQYF. The CDR3 coding sequence is TGTGCCAGCAGTCTGGGACTAACCCGGGGCCCAGATACGCAGTATTTT.

This clonotype has a handful of counts. V and J are TRBV28 and TRBJ1-5; a possible D gene is TRBD1 (6 bases). The CDR3 has 12 amino acids. Looked up from germline, CDR1 is MDHEN and CDR2 is SYDVKM. V was trimmed by 6 bases and J by 16 bases, leaving 19 bases between them. Here the CDR3 reads CASSLGRRTVHF. DNA for the CDR3: TGTGCCAGCAGCCTGGGGCGCAGGACAGTCCATTTT.

The V gene is TRBV12-3 or TRBV12-4, the J gene TRBJ2-4; D tentatively fits TRBD1 or TRBD2 (5 bases each). Trimming took 1 base from V and 0 from J, leaving 7 bases between them. The CDR3 consists of 15 residues. In DNA form, the CDR3 reads TGTGCCAGCAGTTTAGTGGGGGTAGCCAAAAACATTCAGTACTTC. It encodes CASSLVGVAKNIQYF.

This clonotype showed up just a few times. The V gene is TRBV10-3, the J gene TRBJ2-1, with D perhaps TRBD2 (6 bases). The CDR3 runs to 14 residues. Germline CDR1 and CDR2: ENHRY and SYGVKD. The V end was cut by 8 bases, the J end by 6 bases, with 17 bases between. The DNA for the CDR3 is TGTGCCATCGCCATTGGTGGGGGGTCCAATGAGCAGTTCTTC. Translating gives CAIAIGGGSNEQFF.

This clonotype was counted a few times. J is TRBJ2-1 and V is TRBV30; TRBD1 might be the D (5 bases). Trimming cost V 2 bases and J 4 bases, with 27 bases left between them. The CDR3 consists of 19 residues. The germline V gene has CDR1 GTSNPN and CDR2 SVGIG (reference sequence). The CDR3 sequence is CAWSRRAGNFGGRYNEQFF. The CDR3 DNA is TGTGCCTGGAGTAGGCGTGCAGGGAACTTCGGCGGTCGTTACAATGAGCAGTTCTTC.

This clonotype has only a few counts. This chain uses TRBV20-1 with TRBJ1-4; D gene ambiguous. The CDR3 consists of 13 residues. Trimming pared 3 bases from V and 4 bases from J, leaving 9 bases between. The V gene's germline CDR1 is DFQATT and CDR2 SNEGSKA (reference sequence). Here the CDR3 reads CSASRTVNEKLFF. CDR3 DNA: TGCAGTGCTAGTCGGACGGTTAATGAAAAACTGTTTTTT.

The rearrangement links TRBV28 to TRBJ2-7; 7 nucleotides line up with TRBD1. The trim removed 0 bases at V and 3 bases at J, leaving 8 bases unmatched. CDR1 and CDR2 (germline): MDHEN, SYDVKM. The CDR3 consists of 16 residues. The CDR3 loop reads CASSLWPETGNYEQYF. CDR3 nucleotides: TGTGCCAGCAGTTTATGGCCGGAGACAGGGAACTACGAGCAGTACTTC.

There are a few counts of this clonotype. V gene TRBV5-4 combines with J gene TRBJ2-5; 8 nucleotides align to TRBD1. The CDR3 length is 15 residues. CDR1 and CDR2 (germline): SGHNT, YYREEE (reference sequence). The ends lost 0 bases at V and 4 bases at J; junction bases unmatched: 5. CDR3 amino acids: CASSLDRGSGETQYF. The CDR3 DNA follows: TGTGCCAGCAGCTTGGACAGGGGGTCTGGAGAGACCCAGTACTTC.

The chain carries TRBV7-8 and TRBJ1-6; D is uncertain. In germline, CDR1 is SGHVS, CDR2 FQNEAQ. V lost 0 bases and J lost 6, with 6 bases in between. The CDR3 length is 14 residues. Here the CDR3 reads CASSLAQRNSPLHF. DNA for the CDR3: TGTGCCAGCAGCTTAGCGCAGCGTAATTCACCCCTCCACTTT. The variable domain in full, with the rest retrieved from reference TRBV7-8 and TRBJ1-6, is GAGVSQSPRYKVAKRGQDVALRCDPISGHVSLFWYQQALGQGPEFLTYFQNEAQLDKSGLPSDRFFAERPEGSVSTLKIQRTQQEDSAVYLCASSLAQRNSPLHFGNGTRLTVT.

This clonotype was detected many times. The rearrangement links TRBV5-1 to TRBJ2-5; D ambiguous. The CDR3 is made up of 14 amino acids. The germline V gene encodes CDR1 SGHRS and CDR2 YFSETQ. V was trimmed by 0 bases and J by 2 bases, leaving 8 bases between them. CDR3 DNA sequence: TGCGCCAGCAGCTTGGAGGCAGGACAAGAGACCCAGTACTTC. The encoded protein is CASSLEAGQETQYF.

This clonotype was counted a few times. The rearrangement links TRBV7-2 to TRBJ2-1; D uncertain. The germline gives CDR1 SGHTA, CDR2 FQGNSA. Trimming took 3 bases from V and 3 from J, leaving 9 bases between them. CDR3 length: 14 residues. The CDR3 DNA is TGTGCCAGCAGCTTCAGGCGGAGCTACAATGAGCAGTTCTTC. It yields the protein CASSFRRSYNEQFF.

Turning to this clonotype: At one of its ends the junction is not consistent with the germline gene, which may arise from a read error. The chain carries TRBV5-6 and TRBJ1-2; D is ambiguous. Germline-derived CDR1 and CDR2 are SGHDT and YYEEEE. This CDR3 is built from 12 residues. CDR3 DNA sequence: TGTGCCAGCAGCTTGGCTGGGGTTAGAACTGACTTC. It encodes CASSLAGVRTDF.

This clonotype was counted many times. As DNA, the CDR3 is TGTGCCAGCAGTTACGCGACCGTCTCCTACAATGAGCAGTTCTTC. Protein: CASSYATVSYNEQFF. The chain combines TRBV6-2 or TRBV6-3 with TRBJ2-1, with D unclear. The V gene's germline CDR1 is MNHEY and CDR2 SVGEGT. V gave up 2 bases and J gave up 0 bases, with 8 bases separating them. The CDR3 consists of 15 residues.

This clonotype has a handful of counts. This rearrangement joins TRBV5-4 to TRBJ1-1; 8 nucleotides agree with TRBD1. Germline assignment: CDR1 SGHNT and CDR2 YYREEE (reference sequence). The CDR3 length is 16 residues. V trimming: 4 bases; J trimming: 6 bases; junction bases outside the gene matches: 14. The CDR3 is CASSPGQAATVPEAFF. Here the CDR3 DNA reads TGTGCCAGCAGCCCGGGACAGGCCGCGACGGTGCCTGAAGCTTTCTTT.

This clonotype was counted between two and nine times. The gene calls are TRBV12-3 or TRBV12-4 and TRBJ1-1; TRBD1 might be the D (5 bases). Trimming cost V 3 bases and J 9 bases, with 11 bases left between them. The CDR3 spans 12 residues. The CDR3 loop is CASSFGWGKAFF. The CDR3 DNA is TGTGCCAGCAGTTTTGGGTGGGGGAAAGCTTTCTTT.